This entry is about one TCR beta chain. Its cognate antigen is unknown. The sample is drawn from a study of CD8+ T cells in alopecia areata. Study context: It was oral tofacitinib, at 5 to 10 mg twice daily, that treated patients received. Dosing spanned 6 to 18 months on tofacitinib, then 6 months off drug.

General observations from the study: Alphabeta T cells residing in normal skin are also sequenced in scalp samples.

Lesional scalp punch biopsies and peripheral blood were collected from alopecia areata patients. Isolated RNA was reverse transcribed into cDNA used as the sequencing template. Method: immunoSEQ multiplex PCR; TCRdb's copy keeps in-frame clones and lacks some. This table holds about 120,000 clones, about 46% found once. The sample here was CD8+ T cells sorted from blood, taken at week 0. This sequence was found in a human donor with alopecia areata.

In DNA form, the CDR3 reads TGTGCCAGCAGCCAATACGAGACACTCCACTATGGCTACACCTTC. Its translation is CASSQYETLHYGYTF. This chain joins TRBV4-2 and TRBJ1-2; D is ambiguous. CDR3 length equals 15 residues. The germline V gene has CDR1 LGHNA and CDR2 YNFKEQ. The V end lost 2 bases, the J end lost 3 bases, and 13 bases lay between the germline ends.